A single T cell receptor beta chain is shown here with its context. Its antigen target is currently unknown. Measured from the cysteine to the phenylalanine, the CDR3 is 16 residues long. Of the read, only the CDR3 DNA is kept; its 48 bases are in frame from base 1. The germline V gene gives CDR1 as SGHTA and CDR2 as FQGNSA. Trimming costs V 5 bases and J 5 bases, and their ends lie 19 bases apart. Libraries were prepared through the immunoSEQ multiplex PCR assay. For the multiplex PCR, a mixture combining 60 forward primers for TCR Vbeta segments and 13 reverse primers for TCR Jbeta segments was used. A multiplex PCR assay on genomic DNA amplified the CDR3 region of rearranged TCR beta genes. The Illumina HiSeq System was used to sequence the amplified TCR beta libraries as 87-base-pair reads. The study's processing was this. A later analysis tallied 80 million to 95 million unique TCR beta chains across the 700 or so repertoires, and about 12 million of those chains were shared by two or more donors. To remove PCR and sequencing errors, raw reads were error-corrected and collapsed into unique sequences using a nearest-neighbor algorithm that merged closely related sequences. CDR3 sequences were aligned to IMGT reference sequences to assign V, D and J gene segments. For a sequence to be retained, at least a six-nucleotide match to both a V gene segment and a J gene segment was required. A rearrangement was called productive if the CDR3 had no stop codons and remained in frame with V and J, and every other rearrangement was called non-productive. Following IMGT convention, CDR3 was defined as the stretch from the second conserved V-encoded cysteine to the conserved J-encoded phenylalanine. In an earlier analysis of around 570 of the donors, sequences lacking an unambiguous match to a single V gene segment were excluded. An earlier analysis of a few hundred of the donors called V segments functional above 56.7% productive rearrangements and segregating when the between-donor standard deviation exceeded 5%. A statistical classification framework was built to diagnose cytomegalovirus status from the catalog of TCR beta chain sequences. V and J gene assignment, in a later analysis, came from comparing TCR nucleotide sequences with IMGT/GENE-DB human TR gene sequences. In a later analysis, CDR3 sequences and most-parsimonious VDJ recombination scenarios were assigned using the TCRdist pipeline. In a later analysis, each TCR beta chain was defined by its CDR3 amino acid sequence together with its V-gene family, and reads lacking a unique V-gene family were excluded. In a later analysis, 550 to 650 highly shared, low-generation-probability nucleotide sequences were removed to address suspected cross-contamination and a sequencing artifact. A later analysis calculated a clonal expansion index for each public chain from normalized within-repertoire ranks of inferred template counts. In a later analysis, generation probabilities were computed with a VDJ recombination model fitted to out-of-frame rearrangements, and the resulting probabilities were checked against IGoR. In a later analysis, TCR-TCR, TCR-HLA and TCR-CMV co-occurrence was scored with hypergeometric tests, and a repertoire-size bias correction was applied to TCR pairs. False discovery rates were estimated in a later analysis by permuting HLA or CMV assignments 20 times. In a later analysis, co-occurring TCRs were grouped using DBSCAN, and TCRdist sequence similarity was added for clustering within HLA-allele-positive subsets. Repertoires with fewer than 30,000 or more than 120,000 public chains, plus five repertoires with anomalous nucleotide sharing, were excluded from co-occurrence clustering. TCRdb limited this immuneACCESS table to in-frame rearrangements with V and J called. A share of clones is missing; checked studies link under half to unresolved V genes, and the rest is unexplained. V, J and clone size were drawn from that table, and D and trimming were deduced from the DNA. Per the sample table, the count is tens of thousands of clones. Of the sample, roughly 4.7% falls within the top ten clones.

This specimen belongs to a study of cytomegalovirus exposure and HLA in healthy donors (dated by TCRdb to about 2017). For the study in its entirety: In an earlier analysis of some 550 of the donors, 250 to 300 Gb of sequence data and some 100 million unique TCR beta sequences from about 179 million T cells were reported. Every repertoire in the discovery cohort had been generated on one and the same sequencing platform. Of the roughly 390 genotyped donors, 70% to 90% were placed in the genetic ancestry cluster associated with self-reported Caucasian donors. The study profiled the T cell repertoires of 500 to 800 subjects by immunosequencing and related them to cytomegalovirus serostatus. Donor age, sex, ethnicity and CMV serostatus were collected together with the repertoire data. Roughly 5 DR-DQ haplotypes were handled as single units for association and clustering because linkage in the cohort was strong. In an earlier analysis of roughly 540 of the donors, high-throughput TCR beta sequencing was used to judge whether each TCR beta V gene segment behaved as functional or pseudogenic. Rather than using new phenotypic data, the later analysis identified candidate immune exposures from TCR beta sequences and from how often those sequences occurred across donors. On average, about 240,000 unique TCR beta nucleotide sequences were sequenced per donor among about 400 genotyped donors of the cohort, with roughly 18% of those sequences being non-productive. Approximately 310 gigabases of sequencing data and around 88 million unique TCR sequences made up an early release that covered 500 to 650 HLA-typed donors. In a later analysis, previously published TCR beta repertoires from roughly 710 donors were re-analyzed and high-resolution HLA genotyping was added so that TCR occurrence patterns could be studied. The study aimed to test whether signatures of past pathogen exposure could be identified by cataloging public T cell receptors. Typing coverage varied by locus: about 620-640 donors for A, B, C, DRB1 and DQB1; more than 500 for DQA1; about 570 for DPA1; around 450 for DPB1. Class I and class II HLA loci were covered by the typing at four-digit resolution. In a later genetic analysis, genome-wide SNP genotypes for about three fifths of the roughly 670 donors were used, and that subset was treated as a discovery cohort. To predict cytomegalovirus infection status, the study brought together high-throughput TCR immunosequencing, statistical association of individual TCRs with disease status, and machine learning. Along with the approximately 650-subject first cohort, a separate validation cohort of around 120 different subjects was used. Broader findings and caveats from the paper: Strong co-occurrence of HLA alleles, especially DR and DQ, made assigning TCR associations to individual alleles difficult. Sequencing depth was assumed to be roughly uniform across donors in the presence/absence analyses, though that assumption may not hold. Linkage disequilibrium might explain the correlated functional status among segregating V segments, but an unknown experimental factor could not be ruled out. CMV serostatus was the only immune exposure information available for the cohort. A total of 164 TCR beta chains were listed by the study as associated with cytomegalovirus. Several of the top co-occurrence clusters appeared to be linked to parvovirus B19, influenza, CMV and Epstein-Barr virus, according to a later analysis. A further reported finding was that TCR beta sequences accurately predicted the HLA-A and HLA-B alleles for most subjects in the first cohort. In a later analysis, HLA-associated TCR beta chains showed more clonal expansion and lower generation probabilities than non-associated chains that were equally common. In both the original and validation cohorts, the classifier was reported to diagnose cytomegalovirus status with high specificity and sensitivity. Three of the identified cytomegalovirus-associated TCR beta chains were confirmed in vitro to be specific for cytomegalovirus antigens. About 17 rarely observed V segments, including chromosome 9 orphons, were excluded from the earlier analysis of almost 600 of the donors because counts were too low. According to the authors, the approach could potentially be generalized to other disease states and immunological phenotypes. In an earlier analysis of roughly 500 of the donors, most TCR beta V segments appeared in productive rearrangements about 90% or about 30% of the time, broadly matching IMGT annotations. A later genetic analysis associated a missense DCLRE1C variant with V-gene and J-gene trimming of TCR beta chains, and an independent cohort replicated the association. In a later analysis, TCR association rates were found to vary across HLA loci, with the most associated TCRs seen for DRB1 alleles and the fewest for HLA-C alleles. According to a later analysis, most CMV-associated TCR beta chains appeared to be HLA-restricted, and the HLA associations seemed to be driven largely by CMV exposure. Some IMGT-functional V segments, including TRBV6-2 and TRBV6-3, could not be distinguished by the 87-base-pair reads and were therefore excluded. Because HLA typing was missing for some donors at each locus, association tests included only the typed subset. This cohort had only TCR beta chains sequenced, and the lack of alpha or paired-chain data limited which features could be detected. Across donors, most TCR sequences were observed very rarely, whereas some public TCRs were present in many individuals. According to a later genetic analysis, donors in an Asian-associated ancestry cluster had fewer N-insertions in productive TCRs than the approximately 700-donor mean. The sequencing pipeline was judged likely to have produced a cluster of highly shared sequence variants as a technical artifact. In a later analysis, about 16,000 TCR beta sequences were associated with specific HLA alleles at a false discovery rate of 0.05.

In total, fewer than 750 healthy bone marrow donors made up the cohort. All cohort members were sampled while nominally healthy, although unrecorded immune exposures were likely present. The donor was CMV seropositive and was included in the group of 250 to 300 seropositive cohort members. A peripheral blood sample was provided by each donor, and peripheral blood mononuclear cells were used for TCR beta sequencing. Genomic DNA extraction from the blood cell samples was performed with the Qiagen DNeasy Blood Extraction Kit. Rearrangement joined TRBV7-2 to TRBJ2-1, and possibly TRBD1, on 5 matching bases. The source material was PBMCs. The receptor comes from a woman aged 40 to 55 in good health and CMV-seropositive. The nucleotide sequence is TGTGCCAGCAGCGGGATCAGGGAAAAGTATGACAATGAGCAGTTCTTC. This codes for CASSGIREKYDNEQFF.